This T cell receptor beta chain derives from a study of blood T cell repertoires in COVID-19. Study-wide background: Researchers got acute and convalescent COVID-19 samples from the United States, Italy and Spain. Sample material is recorded as cDNA or gDNA derived from T cells, B-cell-depleted T cells, or PBMCs.

As handled by the study authors: Reference gene primer amplification yielded estimated nucleated cell counts. Libraries were prepared by immunoSEQ multiplex PCR; TCRdb keeps only in-frame clonotypes and omits some of them. V, J and clone size are those of that table, while D and trimming were read from the DNA. The sample holds more than 150,000 clones, about 87% seen once. Per the germline V gene, CDR1 is GTSNPN and CDR2 is SVGIG (reference sequence). Between the trimmed V and J ends, which lost 2 bases and 9 bases, there was a span of 11 bases. The CDR3 sequence is 13 residues long. This clone was picked up a small number of times.

The V and J genes are TRBV30 and TRBJ1-6; no reliable D call. Sequenced material: peripheral blood. The clonotype comes from a man in his forties with active or convalescent COVID-19. CDR3 coding DNA: TGTGCCTGGAGTCCAGTTCAAAGTTCACCCCTCCACTTT. This encodes CAWSPVQSSPLHF.